This T cell receptor (beta chain) stems from a study of beta chain features in type 1 diabetes. The study's findings and limits: All four CD4+ subsets from Type 1 diabetes patients carried moderately but significantly shorter TCRB CDR3s.

Of the isolated RNA, all was reverse transcribed, and so the sequenced material was expressed TCRB transcripts. Mean read depth for naive, central memory and regulatory T cell samples was 3.5 million to 4.5 million reads. The assay was immunoSEQ multiplex PCR, and TCRdb's table has in-frame clones only and misses some. The sample consists of some 130,000 clones, approximately 9% of them appearing once. This clone was found a few times. Its antigen is still unknown. Researchers reported sorting CD4+ naive, central memory, regulatory and stem cell-like memory cells via CD45RO/CCR7/CD25/CD127/CD95/CD27. This TCR came from a man under 40 with type 1 diabetes. Sequenced sample: central memory CD4+ T cells from blood.

The CDR3 region has the DNA TGTGCCAGCAGCCAGGACAGGACTAACTATGGCTACACCTTC. Translation gives CASSQDRTNYGYTF. The chain joins TRBV7-2 to TRBJ1-2; 7 nucleotides match TRBD1. Trimming cost V 5 bases and J 0 bases; bases outside gene matches: 3. Germline assignment: CDR1 SGHTA and CDR2 FQGNSA. The CDR3 is 14 residues long.